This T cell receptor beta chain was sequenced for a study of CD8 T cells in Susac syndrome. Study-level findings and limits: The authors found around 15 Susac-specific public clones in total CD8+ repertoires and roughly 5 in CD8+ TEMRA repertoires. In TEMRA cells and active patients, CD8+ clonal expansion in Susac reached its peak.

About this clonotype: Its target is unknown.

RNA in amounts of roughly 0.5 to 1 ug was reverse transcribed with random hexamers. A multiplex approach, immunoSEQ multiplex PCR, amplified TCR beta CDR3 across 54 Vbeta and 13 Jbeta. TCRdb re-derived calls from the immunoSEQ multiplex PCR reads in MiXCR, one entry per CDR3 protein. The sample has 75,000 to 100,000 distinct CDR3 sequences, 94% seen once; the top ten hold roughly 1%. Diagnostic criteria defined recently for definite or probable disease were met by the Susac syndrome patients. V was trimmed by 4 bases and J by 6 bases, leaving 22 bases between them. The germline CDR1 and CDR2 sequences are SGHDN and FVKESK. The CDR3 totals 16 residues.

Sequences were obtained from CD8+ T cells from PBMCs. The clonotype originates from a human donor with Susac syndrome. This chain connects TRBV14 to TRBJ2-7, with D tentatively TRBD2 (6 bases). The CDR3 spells CASSRYSVGGKREQYF. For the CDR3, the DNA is TGTGCCAGCAGCCGTTATTCGGTTGGCGGGAAGCGCGAGCAGTACTTC.